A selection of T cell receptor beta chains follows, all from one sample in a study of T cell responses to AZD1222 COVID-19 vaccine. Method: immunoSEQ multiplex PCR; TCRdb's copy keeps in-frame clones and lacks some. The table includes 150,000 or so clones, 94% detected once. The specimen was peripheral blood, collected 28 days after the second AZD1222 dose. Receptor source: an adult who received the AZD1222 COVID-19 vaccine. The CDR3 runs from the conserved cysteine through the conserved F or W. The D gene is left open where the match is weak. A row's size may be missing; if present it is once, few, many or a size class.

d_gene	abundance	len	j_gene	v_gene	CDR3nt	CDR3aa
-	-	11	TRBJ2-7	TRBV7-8	TGTGCCAGCAGCCCAAACTACGAGCAGTACTTC	CASSPNYEQYF
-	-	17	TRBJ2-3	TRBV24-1	TGTGCCACCAGTGATTTCTACAGCGAGGCTAACACAGATACGCAGTATTTT	CATSDFYSEANTDTQYF
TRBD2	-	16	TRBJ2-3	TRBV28	TGTGCCAGCGCTCCGACTAGCGGTGATTTCACAGATACGCAGTATTTT	CASAPTSGDFTDTQYF
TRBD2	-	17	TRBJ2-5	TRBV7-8	TGTGCCAGCAGCTTAGGGGGGCTAGCGGGAGGAGGAGAGACCCAGTACTTC	CASSLGGLAGGGETQYF
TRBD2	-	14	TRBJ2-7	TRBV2	TGTGCCAGCCTTTCGACTAGCGGCTCCTACGAGCAGTACTTC	CASLSTSGSYEQYF
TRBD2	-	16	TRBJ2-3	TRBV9	TGTGCCAGCAGCATTACAGCTAGCGGACCCACAGATACGCAGTATTTT	CASSITASGPTDTQYF
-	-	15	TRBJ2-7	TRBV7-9	TGTGCCAGCAGCTTCGACACCTTGGTCGGGTACGAGCAGTACTTC	CASSFDTLVGYEQYF
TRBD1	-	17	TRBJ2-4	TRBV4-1	TGCGCCAGCAGCTATGGGGGCCAGGGGGCGGCCAAAAACATTCAGTACTTC	CASSYGGQGAAKNIQYF
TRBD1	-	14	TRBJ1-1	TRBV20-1	TGCAGTGCTAGTCCCAGGGGGCGGTACACTGAAGCTTTCTTT	CSASPRGRYTEAFF
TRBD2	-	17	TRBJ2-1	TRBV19	TGTGCCAGTAGTATGGAAAGCGGGAGGCCGCGAGGGGGGGAGCAGTTCTTC	CASSMESGRPRGGEQFF
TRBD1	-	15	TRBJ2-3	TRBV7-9	TGTGCCAGCAGGCGTTGGGACAGCCACACAGATACGCAGTATTTT	CASRRWDSHTDTQYF
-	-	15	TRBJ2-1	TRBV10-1	TGCGCCAGCAGTACCAACAGGGCGCCCTACAATGAGCAGTTCTTC	CASSTNRAPYNEQFF
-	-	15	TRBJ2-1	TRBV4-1	TGCGCCAGCAGCCAGCCCCCCGTAGGGTACAATGAGCAGTTCTTC	CASSQPPVGYNEQFF
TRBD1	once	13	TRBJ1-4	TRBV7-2	TGTGCCAGCAGCATACAGGGGAGAGAAAAACTGTTTTTT	CASSIQGREKLFF
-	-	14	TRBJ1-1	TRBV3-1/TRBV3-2	TGTGCCAGCAGCCAGTCAGGGTCAAACGCTGAAGCTTTCTTT	CASSQSGSNAEAFF
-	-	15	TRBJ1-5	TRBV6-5	TGTGCCAGCAGGCGCGGGGTCTCTAGCAATCAGCCCCAGCATTTT	CASRRGVSSNQPQHF
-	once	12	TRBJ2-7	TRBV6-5	TGTGCCAGCAAAGGGGACCCCTACGAGCAGTACTTC	CASKGDPYEQYF
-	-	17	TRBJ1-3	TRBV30	TGTGCCTGGACCCAGGGACCTTACCCCACCTCTGGAAACACCATATATTTT	CAWTQGPYPTSGNTIYF
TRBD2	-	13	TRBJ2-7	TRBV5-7	TGTGCCAGCAGACTAGCGGGGTCCTACGAGCAGTACTTC	CASRLAGSYEQYF
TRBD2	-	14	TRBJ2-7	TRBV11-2	TGTGCCAGCAGCTTAAGCGGGAGGCCCTACGAGCAGTACTTC	CASSLSGRPYEQYF
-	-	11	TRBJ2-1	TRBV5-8	TGTGCCAGCAGGGACTTCAATGAGCAGTTCTTC	CASRDFNEQFF
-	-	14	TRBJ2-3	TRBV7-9	TGTGCCAGCAGCTTAGGGACGTTGACAGATACGCAGTATTTT	CASSLGTLTDTQYF
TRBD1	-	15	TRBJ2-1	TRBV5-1	TGCGCCAGCAGCTTGGCGGGACAGGGCTACAATGGGCAGTTCTTC	CASSLAGQGYNGQFF
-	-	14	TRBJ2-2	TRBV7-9	TGTGCCAGCAGCTACGAAGGGATCACCGGGGAGCTGTTTTTT	CASSYEGITGELFF
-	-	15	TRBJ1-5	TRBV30	TGTGCCTGGAGTGTACCCGGGACACCTTACGAGCCCCAGCATTTT	CAWSVPGTPYEPQHF
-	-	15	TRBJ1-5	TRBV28	TGTGCCAGCAGTTCTCCACAGGGCAGGAATCAGCCCCAGCATTTT	CASSSPQGRNQPQHF
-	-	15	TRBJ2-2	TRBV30	TGTGCCTGGAGTGTATACGGGGCCAAAACCGGGGAGCTGTTTTTT	CAWSVYGAKTGELFF
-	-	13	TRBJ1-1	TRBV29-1	TGCAGCGCTACCGCCTCCTTGAACACTGAAGCTTTCTTT	CSATASLNTEAFF
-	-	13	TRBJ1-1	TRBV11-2	TGTGCCAGCAGCCGGGGAGGGGTTACTGAAGCTTTCTTT	CASSRGGVTEAFF
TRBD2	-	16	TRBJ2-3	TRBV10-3	TGTGCCATCAAAACTGGACTAGCGGGGAGCACAGATACGCAGTATTTT	CAIKTGLAGSTDTQYF
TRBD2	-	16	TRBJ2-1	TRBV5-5	TGTGCCAGCACCCTTCACCTAGCGGGAGGGCTCGATGAGCAGTTCTTC	CASTLHLAGGLDEQFF
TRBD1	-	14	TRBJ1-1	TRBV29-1	TGCAGCGCCGACTCAAGGACAGGGGGTACTGAAGCTTTCTTT	CSADSRTGGTEAFF
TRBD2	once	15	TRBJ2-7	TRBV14	TGTGCCAGCAGCCTAATAGCGGGAGGGCCCTACGAGCAGTACTTC	CASSLIAGGPYEQYF
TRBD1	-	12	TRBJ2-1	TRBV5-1	TGCGCCAGCAGCTTACAGGGGACGGAGCAGTTCTTC	CASSLQGTEQFF
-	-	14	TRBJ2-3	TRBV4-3	TGCGCCAGCAGCCAAGAGAACCTGGCAGATACGCAGTATTTT	CASSQENLADTQYF
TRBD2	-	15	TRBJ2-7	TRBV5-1	TGCGCCAGCAGCTTGGGCCTCGCGGGAGAGGGCGAGCAGTACTTC	CASSLGLAGEGEQYF
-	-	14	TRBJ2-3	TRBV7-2	TGTGCCAGCAGCTTAGACTTACCCACAGATACGCAGTATTTT	CASSLDLPTDTQYF
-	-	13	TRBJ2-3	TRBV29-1	TGCAGCGTTGTCGGCGGGAGCACAGATACGCAGTATTTT	CSVVGGSTDTQYF
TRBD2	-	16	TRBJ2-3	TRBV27	TGTGCCAGCAGTTTCGGACTAGCGGATAACACAGATACGCAGTATTTT	CASSFGLADNTDTQYF
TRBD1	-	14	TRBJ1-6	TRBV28	TGTGCCAGCAGTTTGGGGACAGGGAATTCACCCCTCCACTTT	CASSLGTGNSPLHF
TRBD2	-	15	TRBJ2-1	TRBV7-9	TGTGCCAGCAGCTCCCTTGGGTCAGCGGGAGATGAGCAGTTCTTC	CASSSLGSAGDEQFF
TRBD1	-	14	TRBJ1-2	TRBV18	TGTGCCAGCTCACTATCCCGGGACAGGGATGGCTACACCTTC	CASSLSRDRDGYTF
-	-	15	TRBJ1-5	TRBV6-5	TGTGCCAGCAGTTACTCGGCCGTGAGCAATCAGCCCCAGCATTTT	CASSYSAVSNQPQHF
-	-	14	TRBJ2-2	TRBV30	TGTGCCTGGAGTGTAGGGGGGCTGACCGGGGAGCTGTTTTTT	CAWSVGGLTGELFF
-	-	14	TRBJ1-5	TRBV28	TGTGCCAGCAGTTCCGCCAGCGGTCGGGAGCCCCAGCATTTT	CASSSASGREPQHF
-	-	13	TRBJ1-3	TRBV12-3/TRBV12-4	TGTGCCAGCAGTTTAACGTCTGGAAACACCATATATTTT	CASSLTSGNTIYF
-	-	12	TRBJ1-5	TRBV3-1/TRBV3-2	TGTGCCAGCAGCCATAGCAATCAGCCCCAGCATTTT	CASSHSNQPQHF
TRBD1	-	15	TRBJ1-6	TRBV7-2	TGTGCCAGCAGCACTACAGGGGAAGTAGGTTCACCCCTCCACTTT	CASSTTGEVGSPLHF
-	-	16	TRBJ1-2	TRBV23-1	TGCGCCATCGCCATTCCCTTTCCCCACGCAAACTATGGCTACACCTTC	CAIAIPFPHANYGYTF
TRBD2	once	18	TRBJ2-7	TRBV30	TGTGCCTGGAGTGGGGATCTAGCGGGAGTCCCCTCCACCTACGAGCAGTACTTC	CAWSGDLAGVPSTYEQYF
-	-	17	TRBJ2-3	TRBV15	TGTGCCACCACCAGGAGGTCAGGGAGGCCTTCCGAAGATACGCAGTATTTT	CATTRRSGRPSEDTQYF
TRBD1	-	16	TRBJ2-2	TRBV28	TGTGCCAGCAGTTTTCGGACAGGGTGGTTCACCGGGGAGCTGTTTTTT	CASSFRTGWFTGELFF
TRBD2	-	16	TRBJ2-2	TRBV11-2	TGTGCCAGCAGCCGAGTAGCGGGAGAGAGGGCCGGGGAGCTGTTTTTT	CASSRVAGERAGELFF
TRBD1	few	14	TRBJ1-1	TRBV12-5	TGTGCTAGTGGTCCAGGGGGCCCCAATACTGAAGCTTTCTTT	CASGPGGPNTEAFF
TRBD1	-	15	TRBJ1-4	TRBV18	TGTGCCAGCTCACCCATGACAGGGACTAATGAAAAACTGTTTTTT	CASSPMTGTNEKLFF
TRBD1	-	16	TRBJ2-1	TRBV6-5	TGTGCCAGCAGTTACTCGAGGGACAGTCCTTACAATGAGCAGTTCTTC	CASSYSRDSPYNEQFF
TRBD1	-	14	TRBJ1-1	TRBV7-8	TGTGCCAGCAGCTTGGGACAGTATGTGACTGAAGCTTTCTTT	CASSLGQYVTEAFF
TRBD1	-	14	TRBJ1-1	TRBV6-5	TGTGCCAGCAGGTACGACAGGGGGAACACTGAAGCTTTCTTT	CASRYDRGNTEAFF
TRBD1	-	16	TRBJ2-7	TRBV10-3	TGTGCCATCAGAGGAACCGAGACAGGGGACTCCTACGAGCAGTACTTC	CAIRGTETGDSYEQYF
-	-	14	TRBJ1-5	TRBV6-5	TGTGCCAGCAACGGGGGGCAGAGCAATCAGCCCCAGCATTTT	CASNGGQSNQPQHF